These 6 T cell receptor beta chains were all obtained from the same sample, sequenced in a study of blood T cell repertoires in COVID-19 (dated by TCRdb to 2018 to 2021). The library was produced with the immunoSEQ multiplex PCR assay. Here the immuneACCESS table is served through TCRdb, limited to in-frame sequences with V and J called. Missing clones are a known gap in these copies; in checked studies unresolved V genes cover under half, and the rest lacks a known reason. This sample gives about 400,000 clones in total; roughly 87% of them show up just once. Clones ranked in the top ten supply under 3% of the sample. Sample: PBMCs or T cells enriched from blood (not recorded which). These receptors originate from a woman aged 25 to 45 who had recovered from COVID-19.

This clone has only one observation. The chain combines TRBV5-1 with TRBJ2-7, with TRBD2 matching over 16 bases. After removal of 0 bases from V and 4 bases from J, the junction contained 1 base not matched to a gene. Germline values: CDR1 SGHRS, CDR2 YFSETQ. The CDR3 spans 16 residues. The CDR3 loop reads CASSLVGLAGGYEQYF. CDR3 coding DNA: TGCGCCAGCAGCTTGGTGGGACTAGCGGGAGGGTACGAGCAGTACTTC.

The chain has TRBV27 and TRBJ2-2; 10 bases match TRBD1. Per germline, CDR1 MNHEY and CDR2 SMNVEV (reference sequence). With 6 bases clipped from V and 6 bases from J, the junction kept 4 bases outside the gene matches. This CDR3 contains 14 residues. In DNA, the CDR3 is TGTGCCAGCAGGCCGACAGGGGGCGCCGGGGAGCTGTTTTTT. It translates to CASRPTGGAGELFF.

The V gene is TRBV19, the J gene TRBJ1-5; maybe TRBD1 (5 bases). The CDR3 consists of 16 residues. V was trimmed by 6 bases and J by 10 bases, leaving 25 bases between them. Germline V CDR1 and CDR2: LNHDA, SQIVND (reference sequence). The CDR3 loop is CASSDWTPPVSGPQHF. The CDR3 bases are TGTGCCAGTAGCGACTGGACACCCCCGGTTTCAGGACCCCAGCATTTT.

The chain joins TRBV10-3 to TRBJ2-1; 10 bases line up with TRBD2. Germline V lookup: CDR1 ENHRY, CDR2 SYGVKD. J lost 4 bases, V lost 11 bases, and 5 bases had no gene match. The CDR3 is made up of 13 amino acids. The CDR3 loop reads CAATSGQYNEQFF. The CDR3 bases are TGTGCCGCGACTAGCGGGCAGTACAATGAGCAGTTCTTC.

The V and J genes are TRBV6-5 and TRBJ1-1; tentatively, D is TRBD1 (5 bases). Germline assignment: CDR1 MNHEY and CDR2 SVGAGI. With 5 bases removed from V and 3 bases from J, the gap between germline ends came to 13 bases. The CDR3 extends over 14 amino acids. The CDR3 nucleotides are TGTGCCAGCAGTAAACCGGGGGTTTACACTGAAGCTTTCTTT. Amino acids: CASSKPGVYTEAFF.

The chain uses TRBV4-2 and TRBJ1-4, with 11 bases lining up with TRBD1. After removal of 4 bases from V and 4 bases from J, the junction contained 8 bases not matched to a gene. This CDR3 spans 17 amino acids. Germline CDR1 LGHNA, CDR2 YNFKEQ. CDR3 sequence: CASSPRTGGKSNEKLFF. In nucleotides, the CDR3 is TGTGCCAGCAGCCCGAGGACAGGGGGCAAGAGTAATGAAAAACTGTTTTTT.